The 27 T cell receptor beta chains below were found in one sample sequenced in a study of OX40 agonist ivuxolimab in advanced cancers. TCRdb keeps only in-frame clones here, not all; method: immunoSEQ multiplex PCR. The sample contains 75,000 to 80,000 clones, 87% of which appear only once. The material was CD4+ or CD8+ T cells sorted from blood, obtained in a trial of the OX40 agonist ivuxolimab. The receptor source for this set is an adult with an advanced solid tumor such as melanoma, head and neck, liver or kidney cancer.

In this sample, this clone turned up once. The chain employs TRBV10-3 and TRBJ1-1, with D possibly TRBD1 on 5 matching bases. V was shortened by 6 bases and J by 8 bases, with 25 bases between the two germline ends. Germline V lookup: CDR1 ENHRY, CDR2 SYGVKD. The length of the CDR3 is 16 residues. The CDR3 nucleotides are TGTGCCATCAGCCCTCGGGCAGGGAGGGAATTAGTGGAAGCTTTCTTT. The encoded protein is CAISPRAGRELVEAFF.

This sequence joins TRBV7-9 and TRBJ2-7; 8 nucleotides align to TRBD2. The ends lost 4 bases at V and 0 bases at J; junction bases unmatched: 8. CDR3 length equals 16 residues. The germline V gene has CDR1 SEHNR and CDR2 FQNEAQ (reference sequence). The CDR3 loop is CASSSLSGASSYEQYF. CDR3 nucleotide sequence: TGTGCCAGCAGCTCGCTTAGCGGGGCAAGCTCCTACGAGCAGTACTTC. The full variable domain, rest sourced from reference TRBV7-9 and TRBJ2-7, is DTGVSQNPRHKITKRGQNVTFRCDPISEHNRLYWYRQTLGQGPEFLTYFQNEAQLEKSRLLSDRFSAERPKGSFSTLEIQRTEQGDSAMYLCASSSLSGASSYEQYFGPGTRLTVT.

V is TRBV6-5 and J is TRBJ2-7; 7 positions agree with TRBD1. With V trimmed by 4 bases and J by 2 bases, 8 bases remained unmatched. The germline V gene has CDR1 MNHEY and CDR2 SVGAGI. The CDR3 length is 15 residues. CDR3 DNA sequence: TGTGCCAGCAGTTTAGTACAGGGGACAACCTACGAGCAGTACTTC. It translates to CASSLVQGTTYEQYF.

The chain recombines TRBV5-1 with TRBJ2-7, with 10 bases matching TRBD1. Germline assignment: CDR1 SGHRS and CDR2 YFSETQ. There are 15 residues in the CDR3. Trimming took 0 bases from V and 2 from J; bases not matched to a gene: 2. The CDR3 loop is CASSLDGQGAYEQYF. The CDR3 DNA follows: TGCGCCAGCAGCTTGGATGGACAGGGGGCCTACGAGCAGTACTTC.

CDR3 amino acids: CASSPGDVRAQYF. The CDR3 nucleotides are TGTGCCAGCTCACCGGGGGATGTTAGGGCCCAGTACTTC. V gene TRBV18 combines with J gene TRBJ2-5; possibly TRBD1 or TRBD2 for D (5 bases each). CDR1 KGHSH and CDR2 LQKENI come from the germline V gene. With 3 bases removed from V and 9 bases from J, the gap between germline ends came to 14 bases. This CDR3 spans 13 amino acids.

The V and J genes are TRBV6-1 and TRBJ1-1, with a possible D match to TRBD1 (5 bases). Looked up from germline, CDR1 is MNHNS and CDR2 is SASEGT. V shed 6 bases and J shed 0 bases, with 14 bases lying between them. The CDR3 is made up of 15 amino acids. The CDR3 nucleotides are TGTGCCAGCAGGGCAGGGAGGAGCGTGAACACTGAAGCTTTCTTT. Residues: CASRAGRSVNTEAFF.

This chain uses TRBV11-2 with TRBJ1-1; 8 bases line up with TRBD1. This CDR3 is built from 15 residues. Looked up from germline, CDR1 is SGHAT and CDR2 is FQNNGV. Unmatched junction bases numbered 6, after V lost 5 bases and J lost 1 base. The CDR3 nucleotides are TGTGCCAGCAGCCTTCGGACAGGGAAGAACACTGAAGCTTTCTTT. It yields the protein CASSLRTGKNTEAFF.

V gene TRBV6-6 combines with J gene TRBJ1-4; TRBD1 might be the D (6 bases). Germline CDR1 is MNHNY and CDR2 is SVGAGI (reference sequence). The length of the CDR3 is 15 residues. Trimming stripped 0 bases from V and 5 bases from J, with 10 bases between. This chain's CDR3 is CASSYSQGSNEKLFF. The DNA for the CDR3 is TGTGCCAGCAGTTACTCCCAGGGGAGCAATGAAAAACTGTTTTTT.

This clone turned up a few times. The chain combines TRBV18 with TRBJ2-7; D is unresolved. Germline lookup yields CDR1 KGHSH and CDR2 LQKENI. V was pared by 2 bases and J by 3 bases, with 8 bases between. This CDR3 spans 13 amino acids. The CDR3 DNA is TGTGCCAGCTCACCAACGAGTTACTACGAGCAGTACTTC. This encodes CASSPTSYYEQYF.

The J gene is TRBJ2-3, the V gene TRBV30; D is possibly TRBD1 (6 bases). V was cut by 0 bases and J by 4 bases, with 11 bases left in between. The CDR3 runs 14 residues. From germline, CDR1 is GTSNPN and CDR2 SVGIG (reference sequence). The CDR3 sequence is CAWSVGAGADTQYF. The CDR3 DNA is TGTGCCTGGAGTGTAGGGGCAGGGGCAGATACGCAGTATTTT.

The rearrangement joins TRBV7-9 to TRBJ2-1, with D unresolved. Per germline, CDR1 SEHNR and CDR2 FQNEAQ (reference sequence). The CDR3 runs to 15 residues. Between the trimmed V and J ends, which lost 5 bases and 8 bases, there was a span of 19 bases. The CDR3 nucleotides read TGTGCCAGCAGCCGAGAAGTTATAGGGCGCGATGAGCAGTTCTTC. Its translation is CASSREVIGRDEQFF.

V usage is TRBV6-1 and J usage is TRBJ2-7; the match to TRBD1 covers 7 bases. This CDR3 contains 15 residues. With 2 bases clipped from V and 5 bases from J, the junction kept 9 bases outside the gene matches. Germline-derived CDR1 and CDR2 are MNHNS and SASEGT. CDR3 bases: TGTGCCAGCAGTGAATTCCGACAGGGTGACCACGAGCAGTACTTC. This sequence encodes CASSEFRQGDHEQYF.

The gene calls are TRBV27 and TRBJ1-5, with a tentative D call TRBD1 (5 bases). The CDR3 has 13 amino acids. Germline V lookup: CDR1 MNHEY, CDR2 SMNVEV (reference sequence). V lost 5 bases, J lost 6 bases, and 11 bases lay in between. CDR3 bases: TGTGCCAGCAGTCAGGGAAGGAGTCAGCCCCAGCATTTT. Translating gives CASSQGRSQPQHF.

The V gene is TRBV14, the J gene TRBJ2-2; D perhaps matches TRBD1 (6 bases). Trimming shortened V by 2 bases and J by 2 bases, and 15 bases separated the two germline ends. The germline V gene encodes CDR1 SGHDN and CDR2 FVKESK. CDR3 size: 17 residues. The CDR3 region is CASSQLLGALNTGELFF. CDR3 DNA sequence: TGTGCCAGCAGCCAACTTTTGGGGGCCCTTAACACCGGGGAGCTGTTTTTT.

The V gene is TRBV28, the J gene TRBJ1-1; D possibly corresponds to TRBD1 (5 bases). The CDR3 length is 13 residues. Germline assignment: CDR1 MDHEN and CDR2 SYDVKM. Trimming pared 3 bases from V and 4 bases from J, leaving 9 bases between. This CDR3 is CASSFGGTTEAFF. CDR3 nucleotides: TGTGCCAGCAGTTTCGGGGGGACCACTGAAGCTTTCTTT.

CDR3 in amino acids: CAWGAGQSNQPQHF. CDR3 in DNA: TGTGCCTGGGGAGCAGGGCAGAGCAATCAGCCCCAGCATTTT. The chain combines TRBV30 with TRBJ1-5; perhaps TRBD1 as D (5 bases). Trimming cost V 5 bases and J 1 base, with 12 bases left between them. This CDR3 comprises 14 residues. Germline loops: CDR1 GTSNPN, CDR2 SVGIG (reference sequence).

The CDR3: CASSLYLDRGYTF. CDR3 nucleotides: TGCGCCAGCAGTTTATACCTTGATAGAGGCTACACCTTC. The chain carries TRBV10-1 and TRBJ1-2; no clear D. The germline V and J ends were trimmed by 5 bases and 8 bases, with 15 bases remaining between them. CDR1 is WNHNN, CDR2 SYGVQD, per germline (reference sequence). CDR3 length: 13 amino acids.

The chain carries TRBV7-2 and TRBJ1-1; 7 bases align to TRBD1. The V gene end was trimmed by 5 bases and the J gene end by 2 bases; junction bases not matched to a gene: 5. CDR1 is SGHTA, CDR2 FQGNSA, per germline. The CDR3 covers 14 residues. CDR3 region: CASSPGTVNTEAFF. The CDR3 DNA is TGTGCCAGCAGCCCCGGGACAGTTAACACTGAAGCTTTCTTT.

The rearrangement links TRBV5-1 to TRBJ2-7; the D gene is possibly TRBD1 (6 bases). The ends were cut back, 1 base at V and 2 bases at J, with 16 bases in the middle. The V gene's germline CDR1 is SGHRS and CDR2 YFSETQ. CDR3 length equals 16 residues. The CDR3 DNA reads TGCGCCAGCAGCTTGATTATGGGGGCTAAGACCTACGAGCAGTACTTC. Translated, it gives CASSLIMGAKTYEQYF.

The CDR3 DNA sequence: TGTGCCACCAGCTCAGGGGGCTATTACGAGCAGTACTTC. Protein product: CATSSGGYYEQYF. This chain connects TRBV15 to TRBJ2-7; 8 nucleotides line up with TRBD1. J lost 4 bases, V lost 5 bases, and 4 bases had no gene match. The CDR3 extends over 13 amino acids. Germline V CDR1 and CDR2: LNHNV, YYDKDF (reference sequence). Full variable domain (missing parts from reference TRBV15 and TRBJ2-7): DAMVIQNPRYQVTQFGKPVTLSCSQTLNHNVMYWYQQKSSQAPKLLFHYYDKDFNNEADTPDNFQSRRPNTSFCFLDIRSPGLGDTAMYLCATSSGGYYEQYFGPGTRLTVT.

CDR3 loop: CASSLYTGQQFF. For the CDR3, the DNA is TGTGCCAGCAGCCTCTACACAGGGCAGCAGTTCTTC. V usage is TRBV7-2 and J usage is TRBJ2-1; D may be TRBD1 (6 bases). The CDR3 sequence is 12 residues long. Germline assignment: CDR1 SGHTA and CDR2 FQGNSA. V lost 5 bases and J lost 11, with 13 bases in between.

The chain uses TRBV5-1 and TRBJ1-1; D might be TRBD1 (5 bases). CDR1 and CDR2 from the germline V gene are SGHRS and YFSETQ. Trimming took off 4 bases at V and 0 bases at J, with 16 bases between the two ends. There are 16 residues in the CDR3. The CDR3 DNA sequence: TGCGCCAGCAGCGCCGGGGGGGTAAATCTGAACACTGAAGCTTTCTTT. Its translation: CASSAGGVNLNTEAFF.

For the CDR3, the DNA is TGCGCCAGCAGCTCTGGACAGGGGGCTTCCTATAATTCACCCCTCCACTTT. Amino acid sequence: CASSSGQGASYNSPLHF. The chain uses TRBV5-1 and TRBJ1-6; 11 bases match TRBD1. In germline, CDR1 is SGHRS, CDR2 YFSETQ. The CDR3 extends over 17 amino acids. Trimming removed 3 bases from V and 1 base from J; junction bases left unmatched: 3.

CDR3 in amino acids: CASKEGGPSYEQYF. The CDR3 DNA follows: TGTGCCAGCAAAGAGGGGGGGCCCTCTTACGAGCAGTACTTC. The chain combines TRBV2 with TRBJ2-7; tentatively, D is TRBD2 (7 bases). The CDR3 runs to 14 residues. With 7 bases removed from V and 4 bases from J, the gap between germline ends came to 17 bases. CDR1 is SNHLY, CDR2 FYNNEI, per germline.

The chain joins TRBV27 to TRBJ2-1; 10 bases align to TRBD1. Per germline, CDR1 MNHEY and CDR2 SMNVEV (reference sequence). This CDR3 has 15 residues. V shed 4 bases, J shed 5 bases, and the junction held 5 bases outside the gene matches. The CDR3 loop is CASSWDRGRDNEQFF. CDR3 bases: TGTGCCAGCAGTTGGGACAGGGGAAGAGACAATGAGCAGTTCTTC.

CDR3 loop: CASILSGWSYEQYF. The CDR3 bases are TGTGCCAGCATTCTTAGCGGGTGGTCCTACGAGCAGTACTTC. The chain employs TRBV2 and TRBJ2-7, with 7 bases fitting TRBD2. The CDR3 totals 14 residues. The J segment lost 1 base and the V segment lost 7 bases, leaving 7 bases of the junction unmatched. Per germline, CDR1 SNHLY and CDR2 FYNNEI.

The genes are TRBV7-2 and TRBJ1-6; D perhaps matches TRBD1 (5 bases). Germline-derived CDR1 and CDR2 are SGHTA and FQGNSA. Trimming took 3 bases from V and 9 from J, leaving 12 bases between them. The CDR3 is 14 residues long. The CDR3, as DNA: TGTGCCAGCAGCTTTACCGGGACGGGTTCACCCCTCCACTTT. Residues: CASSFTGTGSPLHF. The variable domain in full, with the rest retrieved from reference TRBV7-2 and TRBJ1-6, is GAGVSQSPSNKVTEKGKDVELRCDPISGHTALYWYRQSLGQGLEFLIYFQGNSAPDKSGLPSDRFSAERTGGSVSTLTIQRTQQEDSAVYLCASSFTGTGSPLHFGNGTRLTVT.